The subject of this entry is one T cell receptor beta chain. Germline V lookup: CDR1 SEHNR, CDR2 FQNEAQ (reference sequence). The CDR3 is made up of 14 amino acids. The V gene end was trimmed by 7 bases and the J gene end by 6 bases; junction bases not matched to a gene: 8. Study processing details: Researchers report that nucleated cell counts were estimated from reference gene primer amplification. This table comes from immunoSEQ multiplex PCR, and its TCRdb copy is limited to in-frame clones, with some not included. From that table come the V and J calls and clone size; the DNA was used to work out D and trimming. The repertoire holds some 120,000 clones, with approximately 85% as singletons. This entry is derived from a study of blood T cell repertoires in COVID-19. As for the study in general: COVID-19 samples, acute and convalescent, were from the United States, Italy and Spain. PBMCs, B-cell-depleted T cells, or T cells were the source of the cDNA or gDNA that made up the material.

The receptor was isolated from a man in his sixties or seventies with acute or convalescent COVID-19. Sequencing was done on a sample of peripheral blood. The V gene is TRBV7-9, the J gene TRBJ1-4; 7 positions match TRBD1. CDR3 sequence reads: CASTPGGSDEKLFF. The CDR3 DNA reads as TGTGCCAGCACCCCAGGGGGGTCGGATGAAAAACTGTTTTTT. Drawing the rest from reference TRBV7-9 and TRBJ1-4, the complete variable domain is DTGVSQNPRHKITKRGQNVTFRCDPISEHNRLYWYRQTLGQGPEFLTYFQNEAQLEKSRLLSDRFSAERPKGSFSTLEIQRTEQGDSAMYLCASTPGGSDEKLFFGSGTQLSVL.